This T cell receptor beta chain was sequenced in a study of cytomegalovirus exposure and HLA in healthy donors (dated by TCRdb to about 2017). About the full investigation: An earlier analysis of several hundred of the donors reported 276 Gb of sequence data and 117 million unique TCR beta sequences obtained from around 190 million T cells. Every repertoire in the discovery cohort had been generated on one and the same sequencing platform. A later analysis re-examined previously published TCR beta repertoires from 600 to 700 donors and added high-resolution HLA genotyping to investigate patterns of TCR occurrence. Five DR-DQ haplotypes were handled as single units for association and clustering because linkage in the cohort was strong. HLA typing included class I and class II loci at four-digit resolution. An early release that covered some 640 HLA-typed donors contained approximately 300 gigabases of sequencing data and 65 million to 100 million unique TCR sequences. Donor age, sex, ethnicity and CMV serostatus were compiled together with the repertoire data. The later analysis used no new phenotypic data to find candidate immune exposures, relying instead on TCR beta sequences and their occurrence across donors. The T cell repertoires of 670 or so subjects were profiled by immunosequencing and related to cytomegalovirus serostatus. A later genetic analysis took genome-wide SNP genotypes for about three fifths of the 666 donors and used that subset as a discovery cohort. In addition to the first cohort of 666 subjects, a separate validation cohort of 120 different subjects was used. The aim of the study was to test whether cataloging public T cell receptors could identify signatures of past pathogen exposure. Among the roughly 410 genotyped donors, about 85% belonged to the genetic ancestry cluster associated with self-reported Caucasian donors. Among around 400 genotyped donors of the cohort, an average of 235,054 unique TCR beta nucleotide sequences were sequenced per donor, roughly 20% of them non-productive. An earlier analysis of several hundred of the donors used high-throughput TCR beta sequencing to judge whether each TCR beta V gene segment behaved as functional or pseudogenic. Typing coverage varied by locus: about 620-640 donors for A, B, C, DRB1 and DQB1; approximately 560 for DQA1; about 600 for DPA1; roughly 450 for DPB1. The study combined high-throughput TCR immunosequencing, statistical association of individual TCRs with disease status, and machine learning to predict cytomegalovirus infection status. The study at large found these results: Three of the identified cytomegalovirus-associated TCR beta chains were confirmed in vitro to be specific for cytomegalovirus antigens. In a later genetic analysis, a missense DCLRE1C variant was associated with V-gene and J-gene trimming of TCR beta chains, and the association was replicated in an independent cohort. Most TCR sequences were observed very rarely across donors, whereas some public TCRs were present in many individuals. Over 15 rarely observed V segments, including chromosome 9 orphons, were excluded from the earlier analysis of about 600 of the donors because counts were too low. In a later analysis, around 15,000 TCR beta sequences were associated with specific HLA alleles at a false discovery rate of 0.05. Because the 87-base-pair reads could not distinguish some IMGT-functional V segments, including TRBV6-2 and TRBV6-3, those segments were excluded. Assigning TCR associations to individual alleles was difficult when HLA alleles, especially DR and DQ, strongly co-occurred. Immune exposure information for the cohort was limited to CMV serostatus. Correlated functional status among segregating V segments might reflect linkage disequilibrium, but an unknown experimental factor could not be ruled out. According to a later analysis, most CMV-associated TCR beta chains appeared to be HLA-restricted, and the HLA associations seemed to be driven largely by CMV exposure. A further reported finding was that TCR beta sequences accurately predicted the HLA-A and HLA-B alleles for most subjects in the first cohort. The authors suggested that the approach could potentially be extended to other disease states and immunological phenotypes. HLA typing was unavailable for some donors at each locus, so association tests used only the typed subset. Compared with equally common non-associated chains, HLA-associated TCR beta chains in a later analysis were more clonally expanded and had lower generation probabilities. The study gave a list of about 150 TCR beta chains associated with cytomegalovirus. A cluster of highly shared sequence variants was judged likely to represent a technical artifact of the sequencing pipeline. Several of the top co-occurrence clusters appeared to be linked to parvovirus B19, influenza, CMV and Epstein-Barr virus, according to a later analysis. Roughly uniform sequencing depth across donors was assumed in presence/absence analyses, although this assumption may not hold. The classifier was reported to diagnose cytomegalovirus status with high specificity and sensitivity in both the original and validation cohorts. In this cohort, only TCR beta chains were sequenced, and detectable features were limited by the absence of alpha or paired-chain data. A later genetic analysis reported fewer N-insertions in productive TCRs among donors in an Asian-associated ancestry cluster than the roughly 620-donor mean. In a later analysis, the rate of TCR association differed among HLA loci, with DRB1 alleles having the most associated TCRs and HLA-C alleles having the fewest. In an earlier analysis of roughly 560 of the donors, most TCR beta V segments were observed in productive rearrangements about 87% or about 30% of the time, broadly matching IMGT annotations.

The cohort was made up of approximately 700 healthy bone marrow donors. At the time of sampling, all cohort members were nominally healthy, though unrecorded immune exposures were likely present. The donor was CMV seronegative and belonged to the group of around 350 seronegative cohort members. Each donor provided a peripheral blood sample, and peripheral blood mononuclear cells were used for TCR beta sequencing. The Qiagen DNeasy Blood Extraction Kit was used to extract genomic DNA from the blood cell samples. Unmatched junction bases come to 8, with V trimmed by 1 base and J by 6 bases. The CDR3 goes from the cysteine to the phenylalanine over 16 residues. Here the CDR3 DNA is all that survives: 48 bases in frame from base 1. From a lookup of the germline V gene, CDR1 and CDR2 are SGHDT and YYEEEE. The library was produced with the immunoSEQ multiplex PCR assay. For the multiplex PCR, a mixture combining 60 forward primers for TCR Vbeta segments and 13 reverse primers for TCR Jbeta segments was used. The CDR3 region of rearranged TCR beta genes was amplified from genomic DNA by a multiplex PCR assay. The amplified TCR beta libraries were sequenced on the Illumina HiSeq System as 87-base-pair reads. The authors' analysis ran thus. A later analysis counted about 82 million unique TCR beta chains across the 550 to 700 repertoires, and roughly 11 million of these chains were shared by at least two donors. A nearest-neighbor algorithm error-corrected the raw reads and collapsed the reads into unique sequences, merging closely related sequences to remove PCR and sequencing errors. V, D and J gene segments were assigned by aligning CDR3 sequences to IMGT reference sequences. For a sequence to be retained, at least a six-nucleotide match to both a V gene segment and a J gene segment was required. Rearrangements were classified as productive when the CDR3 lacked stop codons and remained in frame with V and J, and all other rearrangements were classified as non-productive. CDR3 was defined by IMGT convention, running from the second conserved V-encoded cysteine to the conserved J-encoded phenylalanine. In an earlier analysis of roughly 610 of the donors, sequences lacking an unambiguous match to a single V gene segment were excluded. An earlier analysis of fewer than 650 of the donors classified V segments as functional when productive rearrangements were above 56.7% and as segregating when the standard deviation between donors was above 5%. A statistical classification framework was developed to diagnose cytomegalovirus status using the catalog of TCR beta chain sequences. In a later analysis, TCR nucleotide sequences were compared against IMGT/GENE-DB human TR gene sequences so that V and J genes could be assigned. Using the TCRdist pipeline, a later analysis assigned CDR3 sequences along with most-parsimonious VDJ recombination scenarios. A later analysis defined each TCR beta chain by its CDR3 amino acid sequence plus V-gene family, and excluded reads lacking a unique V-gene family. To address suspected cross-contamination and a sequencing artifact, a later analysis removed several hundred highly shared, low-generation-probability nucleotide sequences. A later analysis calculated a clonal expansion index for each public chain from normalized within-repertoire ranks of inferred template counts. In a later analysis, generation probabilities were computed using a VDJ recombination model fitted to out-of-frame rearrangements, and the results were checked against IGoR. A later analysis scored TCR-TCR, TCR-HLA and TCR-CMV co-occurrence with hypergeometric tests, applying a repertoire-size bias correction to TCR pairs. False discovery rates were estimated in a later analysis by permuting HLA or CMV assignments 20 times. In a later analysis, co-occurring TCRs were grouped with DBSCAN, and TCRdist sequence similarity was added when clustering was performed within HLA-allele-positive subsets. For co-occurrence clustering, repertoires with fewer than 30,000 or more than 120,000 public chains were excluded, along with 4 to 6 repertoires with anomalous nucleotide sharing. Sourced from immuneACCESS, this table was stored by TCRdb with only in-frame sequences that have V and J called. A share of the clones is absent; for the studies checked, an unresolved V gene accounts for under half, and the remainder has no known explanation. D and trimming come from the DNA, and the V and J calls and clone size come from that table. The sample table contains 210,000 or so clones; only one count was recorded for around four fifths of them. Approximately 0.62% of the sample is in the top ten clones.

With respect to this clone: This receptor's antigen is unknown. Per-base qualities were not stored, and no clone one base away is much larger.

In this chain, TRBV5-6 is recombined with TRBJ2-2, with 8 junctional bases fitting TRBD2. Sample: PBMCs. This TCR came from a middle-aged woman in good health and CMV-seronegative. CDR3 sequence: CASSLWTSFSSGELFF. Here is the DNA: TGTGCCAGCAGCTTGTGGACTAGCTTTTCGTCCGGGGAGCTGTTTTTT. Reference TRBV5-6 and TRBJ2-2 genes cover what lies past the CDR3, so the full variable domain is DAGVTQSPTHLIKTRGQQVTLRCSPKSGHDTVSWYQQALGQGPQFIFQYYEEEERQRGNFPDRFSGHQFPNYSSELNVNALLLGDSALYLCASSLWTSFSSGELFFGEGSRLTVL.